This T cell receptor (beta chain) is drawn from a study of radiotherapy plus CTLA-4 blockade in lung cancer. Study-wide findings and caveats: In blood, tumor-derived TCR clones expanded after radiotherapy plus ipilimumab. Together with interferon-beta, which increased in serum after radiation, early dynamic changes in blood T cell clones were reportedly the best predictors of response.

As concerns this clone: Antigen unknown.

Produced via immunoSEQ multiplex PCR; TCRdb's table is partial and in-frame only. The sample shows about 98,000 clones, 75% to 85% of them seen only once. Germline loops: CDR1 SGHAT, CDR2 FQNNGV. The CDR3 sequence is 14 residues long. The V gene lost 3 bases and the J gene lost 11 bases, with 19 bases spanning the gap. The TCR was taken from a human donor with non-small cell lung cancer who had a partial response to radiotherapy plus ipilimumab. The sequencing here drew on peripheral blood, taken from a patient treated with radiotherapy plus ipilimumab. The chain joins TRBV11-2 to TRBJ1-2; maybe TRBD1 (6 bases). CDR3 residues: CASSFTTGKHEYTF. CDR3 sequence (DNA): TGTGCCAGCAGCTTTACGACAGGCAAGCACGAGTACACCTTC.